The rows below give T cell receptor beta chains drawn from one sample of a study of T cell responses to AZD1222 COVID-19 vaccine. The data were produced by immunoSEQ multiplex PCR, yet TCRdb's version contains in-frame clones alone and is incomplete. The data contain fewer than 200,000 clones, 85% to 95% of them singletons. This specimen was peripheral blood, taken 28 days after the second AZD1222 dose. All receptors derive from an adult who received the AZD1222 COVID-19 vaccine. The CDR3 runs from the conserved cysteine through the conserved F or W. A D gene is named only where the DNA matches it firmly. Clone size is given for some rows only: seen once, a few or many times, or a class if the clone is expanded.

D	size	V	J	CDR3	DNA
-	-	TRBV3-1/TRBV3-2	TRBJ1-6	CASSQDLGRPLHF	TGTGCCAGCAGCCAAGATCTTGGGCGACCCCTCCACTTT
TRBD1	-	TRBV3-1/TRBV3-2	TRBJ1-5	CASSQATGQVPQHF	TGTGCCAGCAGCCAAGCAACAGGACAGGTGCCCCAGCATTTT
TRBD1	-	TRBV7-2	TRBJ2-3	CASSLALPGTGTDTQYF	TGTGCCAGCAGCTTAGCCCTCCCGGGGACAGGGACTGATACGCAGTATTTT
-	-	TRBV5-1	TRBJ2-2	CASSLFGAISSNTGELFF	TGCGCCAGCAGCTTATTCGGGGCTATATCTTCGAACACCGGGGAGCTGTTTTTT
-	-	TRBV2	TRBJ1-2	CASSQSPNYGYTF	TGTGCCAGCAGTCAGAGTCCTAACTATGGCTACACCTTC
TRBD1	-	TRBV19	TRBJ2-2	CASSTRQGLISGELFF	TGTGCCAGTAGTACCCGACAGGGCTTGATATCCGGGGAGCTGTTTTTT
-	-	TRBV9	TRBJ2-5	CASSNEGHSQETQYF	TGTGCCAGCAGCAACGAGGGACATTCCCAAGAGACCCAGTACTTC
TRBD2	few	TRBV4-2	TRBJ2-3	CASSQDSGRGADTQYF	TGTGCCAGCAGCCAAGATAGCGGGAGGGGGGCAGATACGCAGTATTTT
-	-	TRBV5-1	TRBJ2-5	CASSFPGETQYF	TGCGCCAGCAGCTTCCCCGGAGAGACCCAGTACTTC
TRBD1	-	TRBV6-6	TRBJ1-2	CASSYSTGAGYTF	TGTGCCAGCAGTTACTCAACAGGGGCTGGCTACACCTTC
TRBD1	-	TRBV4-1	TRBJ2-7	CASSQGGQGASYEQYF	TGCGCCAGCAGCCAAGGGGGACAGGGGGCTTCCTACGAGCAGTACTTC
TRBD1	few	TRBV4-2	TRBJ1-3	CASSHGQGIGNTIYF	TGTGCCAGCAGCCACGGACAGGGTATCGGAAACACCATATATTTT
TRBD2	-	TRBV14	TRBJ2-3	CASSQDSGTRRDTQYF	TGTGCCAGCAGCCAAGACTCCGGGACTAGGAGGGATACGCAGTATTTT
TRBD2	-	TRBV4-3	TRBJ2-1	CASSQSGLAGGPMHNEQFF	TGCGCCAGCAGCCAATCCGGACTAGCGGGGGGGCCGATGCACAATGAGCAGTTCTTC
TRBD2	-	TRBV2	TRBJ2-1	CASSARGRGDNEQFF	TGTGCCAGCAGTGCACGCGGGAGAGGGGACAATGAGCAGTTCTTC
TRBD2	-	TRBV11-2	TRBJ2-3	CASSSLRREGLDTQYF	TGTGCCAGCAGCTCCCTGCGGCGGGAGGGCCTGGATACGCAGTATTTT
TRBD1	-	TRBV6-1	TRBJ2-7	CASSEPGDRGYEQYF	TGTGCCAGCAGTGAACCCGGGGACAGGGGTTACGAGCAGTACTTC
-	-	TRBV9	TRBJ1-1	CASSVDLAGNTEAFF	TGTGCCAGCAGCGTAGATCTGGCAGGGAACACTGAAGCTTTCTTT
-	-	TRBV5-4	TRBJ2-1	CASNLAAGSSYNEQFF	TGTGCCAGCAATCTGGCGGCAGGGAGCTCCTACAATGAGCAGTTCTTC
-	-	TRBV30	TRBJ1-5	CAWSESSNQPQHF	TGTGCCTGGAGTGAGAGTTCCAATCAGCCCCAGCATTTT
-	-	TRBV2	TRBJ2-1	CASGGPYNEQFF	TGTGCCAGCGGGGGACCCTACAATGAGCAGTTCTTC
-	-	TRBV2	TRBJ2-1	CASRPEGYNEQFF	TGTGCCAGCAGGCCCGAGGGGTACAATGAGCAGTTCTTC
-	-	TRBV6-5	TRBJ1-6	CASSPQGNSPLHF	TGTGCCAGCAGTCCCCAGGGGAATTCACCCCTCCACTTT
-	once	TRBV28	TRBJ2-5	CASSFFRGQETQYF	TGTGCCAGCAGTTTCTTTCGCGGGCAAGAGACCCAGTACTTC
-	-	TRBV7-6	TRBJ2-3	CASSPGSGDTQYF	TGTGCCAGCAGCCCCGGTTCGGGGGATACGCAGTATTTT
-	once	TRBV9	TRBJ1-2	CASSAPSSGYTF	TGTGCCAGCAGCGCCCCCTCATCAGGCTACACCTTC
TRBD1	-	TRBV18	TRBJ2-7	CASSPLPGQGTYEQYF	TGTGCCAGCTCACCGCTCCCAGGACAGGGGACCTACGAGCAGTACTTC
-	-	TRBV27	TRBJ1-4	CASSFLGREEKLFF	TGTGCCAGCAGTTTTTTGGGAAGAGAAGAAAAACTGTTTTTT
TRBD2	-	TRBV10-2	TRBJ2-1	CATKGGTSGTVNYNEQFF	TGCGCCACCAAGGGGGGGACTAGCGGGACAGTGAACTACAATGAGCAGTTCTTC
TRBD1	-	TRBV19	TRBJ1-1	CASKVPARDRQKAFF	TGTGCCAGTAAGGTCCCCGCCAGGGACAGGCAAAAAGCTTTCTTT
-	-	TRBV6-5	TRBJ1-2	CASTAGGSYGYTF	TGTGCCAGCACCGCGGGGGGTTCCTATGGCTACACCTTC
-	-	TRBV11-3	TRBJ1-1	CASSLVGRNTEAFF	TGTGCCAGCAGCTTAGTTGGCAGAAACACTGAAGCTTTCTTT
-	-	TRBV6-5	TRBJ2-7	CASSYSIGSLAYEQYF	TGTGCCAGCAGTTACTCGATAGGCAGCTTAGCCTACGAGCAGTACTTC
TRBD1	once	TRBV19	TRBJ2-6	CASTPRGDRVYVLTF	TGTGCCAGTACCCCGCGAGGGGACAGGGTTTACGTCCTGACTTTC
-	-	TRBV7-2	TRBJ2-7	CASSLASGDTYEQYF	TGTGCCAGCAGCTTAGCGTCGGGAGATACCTACGAGCAGTACTTC
-	-	TRBV7-2	TRBJ2-1	CASSIGSSYNEQFF	TGTGCCAGCAGCATCGGTAGCTCCTACAATGAGCAGTTCTTC
-	-	TRBV20-1	TRBJ1-6	CSASYPSSYNSPLHF	TGCAGTGCTAGTTACCCTAGCTCCTATAATTCACCCCTCCACTTT
-	-	TRBV28	TRBJ2-7	CASNTGYEQYF	TGTGCCAGCAATACAGGCTACGAGCAGTACTTC
TRBD1	once	TRBV18	TRBJ1-1	CASSPDRAIMNTEAFF	TGTGCCAGCTCTCCGGACAGGGCCATCATGAACACTGAAGCTTTCTTT
-	-	TRBV7-8	TRBJ2-3	CASSFSRGSTDTQYF	TGTGCCAGCAGCTTCTCTAGGGGGAGCACAGATACGCAGTATTTT
-	-	TRBV28	TRBJ1-1	CASSLPGNTEAFF	TGTGCCAGCAGTTTGCCAGGAAACACTGAAGCTTTCTTT
-	-	TRBV29-1	TRBJ1-4	CTALGDEKLFF	TGCACCGCACTTGGAGATGAAAAACTGTTTTTT
-	-	TRBV12-3/TRBV12-4	TRBJ2-1	CASSIQGEQFF	TGTGCCAGCAGTATACAGGGTGAGCAGTTCTTC
-	once	TRBV2	TRBJ1-1	CASSAFGTDIEAFF	TGTGCCAGCAGCGCCTTTGGGACGGACATTGAAGCTTTCTTT
TRBD2	-	TRBV7-9	TRBJ2-3	CASSWTSGRASDTQYF	TGTGCCAGCAGCTGGACTAGCGGGAGGGCATCAGATACGCAGTATTTT
-	-	TRBV10-2	TRBJ2-1	CASSESYGGGLPNEQFF	TGCGCCAGCAGTGAGTCGTATGGGGGGGGCCTACCAAATGAGCAGTTCTTC
TRBD1	-	TRBV5-1	TRBJ2-1	CASSPEGQGTTYNEQFF	TGCGCCAGCAGCCCGGAGGGACAGGGGACCACCTACAATGAGCAGTTCTTC
-	-	TRBV2	TRBJ2-6	CASVKVYLGSSGANVLTF	TGTGCCAGCGTTAAAGTCTACCTCGGGAGCTCTGGGGCCAACGTCCTGACTTTC
TRBD1	-	TRBV11-1	TRBJ1-2	CASSTRRQGGYGYTF	TGTGCCAGCAGCACCCGGCGACAGGGCGGCTATGGCTACACCTTC
-	-	TRBV28	TRBJ1-4	CASSLGQKLFF	TGTGCCAGCAGTCTGGGGCAAAAACTGTTTTTT
-	-	TRBV5-4	TRBJ1-4	CASSLAAGRNEKLFF	TGTGCCAGCAGCTTGGCCGCCGGACGTAATGAAAAACTGTTTTTT
-	-	TRBV9	TRBJ2-5	CASSVVGSETQYF	TGTGCCAGCAGCGTAGTCGGGAGTGAGACCCAGTACTTC
TRBD1	-	TRBV3-1/TRBV3-2	TRBJ2-5	CASSLNIGQVGAWKETQYF	TGTGCCAGCAGCCTCAATATCGGACAGGTGGGGGCCTGGAAAGAGACCCAGTACTTC
-	-	TRBV18	TRBJ1-5	CASSPAEGQPQHF	TGTGCCAGCTCACCGGCCGAGGGACAGCCCCAGCATTTT
-	-	TRBV10-1	TRBJ2-3	CASSEFVTAPKGDTQYF	TGCGCCAGCAGTGAGTTTGTGACAGCACCCAAGGGAGATACGCAGTATTTT
-	-	TRBV11-1	TRBJ2-7	CASSPGRDLIYEQYF	TGTGCCAGCAGCCCGGGGCGGGACCTAATCTACGAGCAGTACTTC
-	-	TRBV6-5	TRBJ2-7	CASRTSLGPHEQYF	TGTGCCAGCAGAACCTCCCTGGGCCCACACGAGCAGTACTTC